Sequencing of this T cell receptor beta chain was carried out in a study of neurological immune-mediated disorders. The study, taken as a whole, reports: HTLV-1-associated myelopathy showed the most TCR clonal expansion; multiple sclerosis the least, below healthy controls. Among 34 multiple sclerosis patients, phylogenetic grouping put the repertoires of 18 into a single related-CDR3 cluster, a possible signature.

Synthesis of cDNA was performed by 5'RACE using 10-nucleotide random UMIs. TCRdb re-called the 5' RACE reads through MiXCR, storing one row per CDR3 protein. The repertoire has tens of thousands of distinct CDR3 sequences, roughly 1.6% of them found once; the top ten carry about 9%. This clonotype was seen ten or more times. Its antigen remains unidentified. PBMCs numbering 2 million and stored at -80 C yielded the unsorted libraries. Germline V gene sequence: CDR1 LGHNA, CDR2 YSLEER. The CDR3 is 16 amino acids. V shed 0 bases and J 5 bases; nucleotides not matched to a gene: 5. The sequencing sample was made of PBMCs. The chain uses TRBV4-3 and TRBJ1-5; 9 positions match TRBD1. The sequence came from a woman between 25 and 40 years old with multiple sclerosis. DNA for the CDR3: TGCGCCAGCAGCCAAGAATGGGGACAGGGTCATCAGCCCCAGCATTTT. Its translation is CASSQEWGQGHQPQHF.